One and the same sample provided the 18 T cell receptor beta chains below, sequenced in a study of blood T cell repertoires in COVID-19. TCRdb's copy holds only in-frame clones and misses some; the assay was immunoSEQ multiplex PCR. The table has roughly 200,000 clones, approximately 80% seen once. The sequencing input was peripheral blood. These receptors came from a woman aged 40 to 55 with COVID-19, enrolled during active disease.

This chain uses TRBV4-1 with TRBJ1-4; D possibly corresponds to TRBD1 (6 bases). The germline gives CDR1 MGHRA, CDR2 YSYEKL. V was shortened by 0 bases and J by 3 bases, with 8 bases between the two germline ends. The CDR3 runs 15 residues. This chain's CDR3 is CASSQEGAANEKLFF. The CDR3 DNA reads TGCGCCAGCAGCCAAGAGGGGGCGGCTAATGAAAAACTGTTTTTT.

This sequence joins TRBV19 and TRBJ1-6; D not resolved. The ends were cut back, 1 base at V and 0 bases at J, with 13 bases in the middle. The CDR3 has 18 amino acids. Per germline, CDR1 LNHDA and CDR2 SQIVND (reference sequence). The CDR3 sequence: CASSIAPRRSSYNSPLHF. Written as DNA, the CDR3 is TGTGCCAGTAGTATAGCCCCCCGGCGGAGCTCCTATAATTCACCCCTCCACTTT.

The gene calls are TRBV5-1 and TRBJ2-1; D unresolved. V lost 0 bases to trimming and J lost 6 bases, with 13 bases between them. The CDR3 spans 15 residues. From germline, CDR1 is SGHRS and CDR2 YFSETQ. CDR3 nucleotide sequence: TGCGCCAGCAGCTTGGGTAGCAGCCAGCTCAATGAGCAGTTCTTC. This translates into CASSLGSSQLNEQFF. The full variable domain, its missing parts supplied by reference TRBV5-1 and TRBJ2-1, is KAGVTQTPRYLIKTRGQQVTLSCSPISGHRSVSWYQQTPGQGLQFLFEYFSETQRNKGNFPGRFSGRQFSNSRSEMNVSTLELGDSALYLCASSLGSSQLNEQFFGPGTRLTVL.

The chain combines TRBV19 with TRBJ1-6; TRBD1 aligns across 8 bases. After removal of 5 bases from V and 9 bases from J, the junction contained 3 bases not matched to a gene. The CDR3 is 13 residues long. CDR1 is LNHDA, CDR2 SQIVND, per germline (reference sequence). The CDR3 DNA reads as TGTGCCAGTAGTCCCGACAGGGGTTCACCCCTCCACTTT. This encodes CASSPDRGSPLHF.

The rearrangement links TRBV27 to TRBJ1-5, with D unclear. Germline V gene lookup returns CDR1 MNHEY and CDR2 SMNVEV (reference sequence). The CDR3 totals 15 residues. V dropped 4 bases and J dropped 5 bases, with 15 bases sitting between them. CDR3 sequence: CASSSKDKYDQPQHF. DNA for the CDR3: TGTGCCAGCAGTTCAAAAGACAAGTATGATCAGCCCCAGCATTTT.

CDR3 region: CASSPERGGTEAFF. In DNA, the CDR3 is TGTGCCAGCAGTCCCGAGAGAGGTGGCACTGAAGCTTTCTTT. The rearrangement uses TRBV28 and TRBJ1-1; D gene uncertain. Germline lookup yields CDR1 MDHEN and CDR2 SYDVKM. V lost 5 bases and J lost 4, with 14 bases in between. The CDR3 spans 14 residues.

J is TRBJ1-2 and V is TRBV6-2 or TRBV6-3; a possible D gene is TRBD1 (6 bases). CDR3 length equals 15 residues. The germline V and J ends were trimmed by 5 bases and 4 bases, with 17 bases remaining between them. Germline V gene lookup returns CDR1 MNHEY and CDR2 SVGEGT. As DNA, the CDR3 is TGTGCCAGCAGTAACAGCGGGGGCAATGTCTATGGCTACACCTTC. It translates to CASSNSGGNVYGYTF.

The chain combines TRBV2 with TRBJ2-7, with 7 positions matching TRBD2. CDR3 length: 15 residues. The trim removed 4 bases at V and 3 bases at J, leaving 9 bases unmatched. Germline V gene data show CDR1 as SNHLY and CDR2 as FYNNEI. CDR3 sequence reads: CASSVAGPKNYEQYF. The CDR3 nucleotides read TGTGCCAGCAGTGTAGCGGGCCCAAAGAACTACGAGCAGTACTTC.

The chain carries TRBV5-6 and TRBJ2-7, with D uncertain. V lost 5 bases to trimming and J lost 3 bases, with 9 bases between them. The CDR3 extends over 12 amino acids. The V gene's germline CDR1 is SGHDT and CDR2 YYEEEE. The CDR3 sequence is CASRSGYYEQYF. In nucleotides, the CDR3 is TGTGCCAGCAGATCAGGTTACTACGAGCAGTACTTC.

In this sample, this clone turned up once. This chain joins TRBV5-1 and TRBJ1-1; 8 nucleotides agree with TRBD1. The germline gives CDR1 SGHRS, CDR2 YFSETQ. This CDR3 contains 15 residues. V was pared by 3 bases and J by 5 bases, with 9 bases of the junction left unmatched. As DNA, the CDR3 is TGCGCCAGCAGCTCAACTAATACAGGGGGAACTGAAGCTTTCTTT. Its translation: CASSSTNTGGTEAFF.

This chain links TRBV2 with TRBJ1-2; the D gene is possibly TRBD1 (6 bases). V shed 3 bases and J shed 1 base, with 9 bases lying between them. Germline CDR1 SNHLY, CDR2 FYNNEI. This CDR3 contains 14 residues. The CDR3 bases are TGTGCCAGCAGTGAGGACAGAAATAACTATGGCTACACCTTC. Its protein product is CASSEDRNNYGYTF.

The V gene is TRBV12-3 or TRBV12-4, the J gene TRBJ2-3; D call uncertain. CDR3 length: 13 amino acids. V was trimmed by 4 bases and J by 6 bases, leaving 11 bases between them. CDR3 in DNA: TGTGCCAGCAGTTCCGTGGGCCGGGATACGCAGTATTTT. It is translated as CASSSVGRDTQYF.

V and J are TRBV11-1 and TRBJ1-2; 8 bases match TRBD1. Germline lookup yields CDR1 SGHAT and CDR2 FQDESV (reference sequence). The CDR3 is 13 residues long. The V and J ends lost 7 bases and 8 bases, in that order; junction bases with no gene match: 9. The CDR3 is CASTLDRVSGYTF. The CDR3 DNA reads as TGTGCCAGCACCCTGGACAGGGTGTCGGGCTACACCTTC.

The sample holds one count of this clone. The chain employs TRBV6-4 and TRBJ2-7; D is undetermined. Trimming stripped 4 bases from V and 3 bases from J, with 4 bases between. The CDR3 contains 11 residues. Germline loops: CDR1 MRHNA, CDR2 SNTAGT. The CDR3 DNA reads TGTGCCAGCAGTGTCCTCTACGAGCAGTACTTC. Translating it yields CASSVLYEQYF.

The V and J genes are TRBV3-1 (or the pseudogene TRBV3-2) and TRBJ2-2; tentatively, D is TRBD2 (7 bases). Germline V lookup: CDR1 LGHDT, CDR2 YNNKEL (reference sequence). Trimming left V 3 bases short and J 5 bases short, with 16 bases between. This CDR3 comprises 16 residues. CDR3 in DNA: TGTGCCAGCAGCCAGCCCGGGGGGCCAAGAACCGGGGAGCTGTTTTTT. Translated, it gives CASSQPGGPRTGELFF.

This clone was observed a single time. The CDR3 is CASSRAGLTEKLFF. DNA of the CDR3: TGTGCCAGCTCACGCGCGGGGTTGACTGAAAAACTGTTTTTT. The gene calls are TRBV18 and TRBJ1-4; no reliable D call. The V and J ends lost 4 bases and 7 bases respectively, with 13 bases between them. The CDR3 is 14 residues long. The germline V gene has CDR1 KGHSH and CDR2 LQKENI.

The chain recombines TRBV4-2 with TRBJ1-1, with D possibly being TRBD1 (6 bases). The CDR3 sequence is 16 residues long. V lost 1 base, J lost 4 bases, and 16 bases lay in between. Germline V CDR1 and CDR2: LGHNA, YNFKEQ. Written as DNA, the CDR3 is TGTGCCAGCAGCCAAGGGAACAGGGAAGGTGGCACTGAAGCTTTCTTT. This codes for CASSQGNREGGTEAFF.

The chain links TRBV12-3 or TRBV12-4 to TRBJ1-1; D perhaps matches TRBD1 (5 bases). V shed 6 bases and J shed 6 bases, with 14 bases lying between them. CDR3 size: 13 residues. The CDR3 is CASSDSLKPEAFF. The CDR3 nucleotides read TGTGCCAGCAGCGACAGCCTGAAGCCTGAAGCTTTCTTT.